These T cell receptor beta chains were read from a single sample in a study of immune cell composition in non-small cell lung cancer. This table comes from immunoSEQ multiplex PCR, and its TCRdb copy is limited to in-frame clones, with some not included. The sample has more than 15,000 clones, around 80% seen once; the top ten hold roughly 9.2%. Another study also made use of these data, one on CD4 T cells in lung cancer.

Sequenced: non-adjacent lung tissue. The origin of the receptors is a human donor with non-small cell lung cancer. CDR3s include the opening cysteine and the closing phenylalanine or tryptophan. D genes are given only for firm matches. Only part of the rows carry a size: once, few, many, or a class if the clone is expanded.

>TRBV5-1|-|TRBJ2-3|TRBD1
CASSLFPSGTGATDTQYF
TGCGCCAGCAGCTTGTTCCCTTCCGGGACAGGGGCCACAGATACGCAGTATTTT
>TRBV2|-|TRBJ2-5|TRBD2
CASSTGLNRFGTQYF
TGTGCCAGCAGCACGGGACTAAACCGGTTTGGGACCCAGTACTTC
>TRBV6-1|few|TRBJ2-3|-
CASSAKGTDTQYF
TGTGCCAGCAGCGCCAAGGGGACAGATACGCAGTATTTT
>TRBV18|-|TRBJ2-1|-
CASSPTPGGSYNEQFF
TGTGCCAGCTCACCAACGCCCGGGGGTTCCTACAATGAGCAGTTCTTC
>TRBV5-6|few|TRBJ2-4|TRBD2
CASSLGLAGGFWAKNIQYF
TGTGCCAGCAGCCTGGGACTAGCGGGGGGTTTTTGGGCCAAAAACATTCAGTACTTC
>TRBV6-5|-|TRBJ2-5|-
CASSYPQSTQYF
TGTGCCAGCAGTTACCCCCAGTCGACCCAGTACTTC
>TRBV6-5|-|TRBJ2-7|TRBD2
CASRGGTAPTYEQYF
TGTGCCAGCAGGGGGGGGACGGCCCCTACCTACGAGCAGTACTTC
>TRBV7-2|-|TRBJ1-6|-
CASSLGPGVNSPLHF
TGTGCCAGCAGCTTAGGCCCGGGGGTGAATTCACCCCTCCACTTT
>TRBV30|-|TRBJ1-4|-
CAWSEGTSEEKLFF
TGTGCCTGGAGTGAAGGGACCTCTGAGGAAAAACTGTTTTTT
>TRBV4-1|-|TRBJ2-3|TRBD2
CASSQDLAGGPDTQYF
TGCGCCAGCAGCCAAGATCTAGCGGGGGGGCCAGATACGCAGTATTTT
>TRBV15|-|TRBJ1-2|-
CATSRDKQASLYGYTF
TGTGCCACCAGCAGAGATAAACAGGCGAGCCTCTATGGCTACACCTTC
>TRBV30|few|TRBJ1-2|-
CAWRGLWGGYTF
TGTGCCTGGAGGGGACTATGGGGTGGCTACACCTTC
>TRBV11-3|-|TRBJ2-5|-
CASSLEGETQYF
TGTGCCAGCAGCTTAGAGGGAGAGACCCAGTACTTC
>TRBV11-3|-|TRBJ2-7|-
CASSFLHHRWHEQYF
TGTGCCAGCAGCTTCCTCCATCACAGGTGGCACGAGCAGTACTTC
>TRBV16|-|TRBJ2-4|-
CASSQSGSRPGIQYF
TGTGCCAGCAGCCAATCTGGGAGTCGGCCAGGCATTCAGTACTTC
>TRBV9|medium-sized|TRBJ2-3|-
CASSVGYNPTQYF
TGTGCCAGCAGCGTGGGATACAACCCGACGCAGTATTTT
>TRBV7-2|-|TRBJ1-5|-
CASSLISTTNQPQHF
TGTGCCAGCAGCTTAATATCGACTACCAATCAGCCCCAGCATTTT
>TRBV9|once|TRBJ2-7|-
CASSVTDSYEQYF
TGTGCCAGCAGCGTCACGGACTCCTACGAGCAGTACTTC
>TRBV15|-|TRBJ2-2|TRBD1
CATSRDRGASNTGELFF
TGTGCCACCAGCAGGGACAGGGGTGCCTCGAACACCGGGGAGCTGTTTTTT
>TRBV5-8|-|TRBJ2-7|TRBD2
CASSLNSKTSGGPYEQYF
TGTGCCAGCAGCTTGAATTCCAAGACTAGCGGGGGGCCCTACGAGCAGTACTTC
>TRBV2|-|TRBJ1-4|-
CASSMTLQTEKLFF
TGTGCCAGCAGTATGACTCTCCAAACGGAAAAACTGTTTTTT
>TRBV19|-|TRBJ2-1|-
CASSIGGLGNEQFF
TGTGCCAGTAGTATTGGGGGCTTGGGGAATGAGCAGTTCTTC
>TRBV11-3|-|TRBJ2-7|TRBD1
CASSPTGDRPYEQYF
TGTGCCAGCAGCCCTACCGGGGACAGACCCTACGAGCAGTACTTC